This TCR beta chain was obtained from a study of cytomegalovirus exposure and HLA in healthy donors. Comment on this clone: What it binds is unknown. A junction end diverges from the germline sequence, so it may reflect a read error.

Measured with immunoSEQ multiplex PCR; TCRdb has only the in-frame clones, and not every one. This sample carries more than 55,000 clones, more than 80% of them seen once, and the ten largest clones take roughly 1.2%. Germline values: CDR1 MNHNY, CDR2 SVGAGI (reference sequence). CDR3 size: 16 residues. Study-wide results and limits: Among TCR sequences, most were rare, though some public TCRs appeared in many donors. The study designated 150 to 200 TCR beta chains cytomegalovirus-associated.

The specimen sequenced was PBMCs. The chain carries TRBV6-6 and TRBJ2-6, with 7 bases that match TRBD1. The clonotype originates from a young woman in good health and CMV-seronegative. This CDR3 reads CASSDSTGAGANVLTF. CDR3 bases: TGTGCCAGCAGTGACTCTACAGGGGCCGGGGCCAACGTCCTGACTTTC.